This T cell receptor (beta chain) was sequenced during a study of human T cells and chemical hapten exposure. Study-wide results and caveats: Expanded TCRs made up significantly more big CDR3 similarity clusters than controls did.

V was pared by 2 bases and J by 2 bases, with 10 bases between. This CDR3 has 14 amino acids. Per the germline V gene, CDR1 is MNHEY and CDR2 is SVGAGI. This clonotype was recorded a few times. Its antigen remains unidentified. Via MiXCR, TCRdb re-called the RACE reads, giving one row per CDR3 protein. The data contain some 36,000 distinct CDR3 sequences, 7.5% to 9% of them singletons. Time point denoted: pre-sensitization, week 0. Treatment specified: therapeutic diphenylcyclopropenone sensitization with weekly scalp DPC. The sequences come from whole blood, collected in connection with sensitization to the hapten diphenylcyclopropenone (DPC). The genes are TRBV6-5 and TRBJ2-7; D is unclear. This sequence originates from a woman aged 50 to 60 with alopecia areata. Some clones in this sample may be carry-over from other donors' samples. CDR3 amino acids: CASSYQSSTYEQYF. The CDR3 region has the DNA TGTGCCAGCAGTTACCAGTCTAGTACCTACGAGCAGTACTTC.